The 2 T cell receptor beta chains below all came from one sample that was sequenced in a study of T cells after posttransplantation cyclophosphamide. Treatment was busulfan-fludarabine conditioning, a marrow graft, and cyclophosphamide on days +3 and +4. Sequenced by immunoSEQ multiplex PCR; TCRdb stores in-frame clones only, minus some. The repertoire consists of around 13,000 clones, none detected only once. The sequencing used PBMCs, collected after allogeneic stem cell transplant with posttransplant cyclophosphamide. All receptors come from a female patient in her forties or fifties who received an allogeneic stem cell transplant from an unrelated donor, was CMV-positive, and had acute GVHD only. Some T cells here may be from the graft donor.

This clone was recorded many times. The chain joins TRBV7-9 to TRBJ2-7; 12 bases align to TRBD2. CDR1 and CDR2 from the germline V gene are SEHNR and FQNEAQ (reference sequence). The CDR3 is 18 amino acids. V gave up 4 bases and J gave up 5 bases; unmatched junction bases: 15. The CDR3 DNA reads TGTGCCAGCAGCTCCCCTAGTTTGAGACTAGCGGGAGTAAACGAGCAGTACTTC. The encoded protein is CASSSPSLRLAGVNEQYF.

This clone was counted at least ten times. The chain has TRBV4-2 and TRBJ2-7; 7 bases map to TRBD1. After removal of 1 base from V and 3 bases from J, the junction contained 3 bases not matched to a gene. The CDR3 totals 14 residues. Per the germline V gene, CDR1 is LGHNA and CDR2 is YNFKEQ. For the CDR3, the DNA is TGTGCCAGCAGCCAAGGCCAGGGGGACTACGAGCAGTACTTC. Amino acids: CASSQGQGDYEQYF.